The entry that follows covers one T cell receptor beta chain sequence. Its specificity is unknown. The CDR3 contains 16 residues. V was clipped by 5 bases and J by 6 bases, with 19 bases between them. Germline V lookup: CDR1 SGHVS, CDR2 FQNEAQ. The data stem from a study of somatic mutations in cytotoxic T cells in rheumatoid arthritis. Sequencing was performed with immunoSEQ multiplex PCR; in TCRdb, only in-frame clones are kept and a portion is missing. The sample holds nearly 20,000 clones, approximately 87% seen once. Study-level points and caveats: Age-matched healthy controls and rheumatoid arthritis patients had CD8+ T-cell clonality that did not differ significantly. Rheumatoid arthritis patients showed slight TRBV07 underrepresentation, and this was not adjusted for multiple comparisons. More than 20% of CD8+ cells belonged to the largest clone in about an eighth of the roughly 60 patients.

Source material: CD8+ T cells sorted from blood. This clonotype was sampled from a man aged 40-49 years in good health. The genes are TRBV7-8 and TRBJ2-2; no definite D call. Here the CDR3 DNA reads TGTGCCAGCAGCCTTGACACGGCAGTTCCGCCCGGGGAGCTGTTTTTT. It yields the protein CASSLDTAVPPGELFF.